Described below is a single T cell receptor beta chain sequence and its context. The sample originates from a study of blood T cell repertoires in COVID-19. Study details: The origin of the acute and convalescent COVID-19 samples was the United States, Italy and Spain. Nucleic acid was either cDNA or gDNA, and it came from T cells, B-cell-depleted T cells, or PBMCs.

Trimming at V came to 6 bases and at J to 11 bases, leaving 7 bases not matched to a gene. CDR1 is MNHEY, CDR2 SVGAGI, per germline. The CDR3 covers 12 residues. TCRdb's table, derived via immunoSEQ multiplex PCR, lists solely in-frame clones and lacks some. Of about 670,000 clones in the sample, about 90% were seen once. What was sequenced was peripheral blood. The source of this sequence is a woman aged 18 to 35 with acute or convalescent COVID-19. The chain uses TRBV6-5 and TRBJ1-1; 9 bases fit TRBD1. The CDR3 DNA reads as TGTGCCAGCAGAACCGGGACAGGGATCGCTTTCTTT. This translates into CASRTGTGIAFF.